These 30 T cell receptor beta chains were sequenced from one sample in a study of cytotoxic CD8 clonotypes in ibrutinib-treated CLL. Using immunoSEQ multiplex PCR, the repertoire was profiled, and TCRdb retains in-frame clones only, with some absent. Among roughly 150,000 clones listed, more than 80% were seen once. The starting material was PBMCs, obtained after 24 months of ibrutinib treatment. These receptors were taken from a human donor with chronic lymphocytic leukemia.

The chain links TRBV30 to TRBJ1-3; D gene unclear. Germline CDR1 is GTSNPN and CDR2 is SVGIG (reference sequence). V lost 2 bases and J 3 bases, leaving 11 bases between the germline ends. This CDR3 is 14 amino acids long. The CDR3 coding sequence is TGTGCCTGGAGTTTAAGCTTACATGGAAACACCATATATTTT. Translating gives CAWSLSLHGNTIYF.

The gene calls are TRBV18 and TRBJ1-1; possible D gene TRBD1, 6 bases. Germline CDR1 reads KGHSH; CDR2 reads LQKENI. Trimming removed 7 bases at V and 3 bases at J, with 12 bases between. The CDR3 runs 13 residues. CDR3 loop: CASLNREDTEAFF. DNA of the CDR3: TGTGCCAGCTTAAACAGGGAGGACACTGAAGCTTTCTTT.

The chain joins TRBV6-5 to TRBJ2-5; D gene ambiguous. The V end was cut by 0 bases, the J end by 4 bases, with 9 bases between. The CDR3 is 14 residues long. Looked up from germline, CDR1 is MNHEY and CDR2 is SVGAGI. The CDR3: CASSYSHQRETQYF. Written as DNA, the CDR3 is TGTGCCAGCAGTTACTCGCACCAGAGAGAGACCCAGTACTTC.

The rearrangement joins TRBV7-2 to TRBJ2-1, with TRBD2 as a possible D gene (5 bases). Trimming pared 6 bases from V and 7 bases from J, leaving 13 bases between. The CDR3 length is 13 residues. Per the germline V gene, CDR1 is SGHTA and CDR2 is FQGNSA. This CDR3 is CASRPTPGNEQFF. CDR3 bases: TGTGCCAGCAGGCCTACCCCGGGGAATGAGCAGTTCTTC. The entire variable domain, with the rest obtained from reference TRBV7-2 and TRBJ2-1, is as follows: GAGVSQSPSNKVTEKGKDVELRCDPISGHTALYWYRQSLGQGLEFLIYFQGNSAPDKSGLPSDRFSAERTGGSVSTLTIQRTQQEDSAVYLCASRPTPGNEQFFGPGTRLTVL.

The chain couples TRBV6-6 to TRBJ2-1; TRBD2 aligns across 11 bases. CDR1 and CDR2 from the germline V gene are MNHNY and SVGAGI (reference sequence). V lost 8 bases, J lost 0 bases, and 6 bases stayed unmatched. The CDR3 length is 16 residues. The CDR3 reads CASGTSGMSSYNEQFF. CDR3 DNA: TGTGCCAGCGGGACTAGCGGAATGAGCTCCTACAATGAGCAGTTCTTC.

The CDR3 here is CASSLVPRMNTEAFF. CDR3 nucleotide sequence: TGTGCCAGCAGCTTAGTGCCCCGGATGAACACTGAAGCTTTCTTT. The chain links TRBV7-9 to TRBJ1-1; D unresolved. Germline V gene data show CDR1 as SEHNR and CDR2 as FQNEAQ (reference sequence). CDR3 length equals 15 residues. The V gene lost 1 base and the J gene lost 0 bases, with 9 bases spanning the gap.

The chain employs TRBV19 and TRBJ1-2, with 7 bases fitting TRBD1. J gave up 3 bases and V 6 bases, and 10 bases lay outside the gene matches. This CDR3 is 15 amino acids long. Per germline, CDR1 LNHDA and CDR2 SQIVND (reference sequence). Written as DNA, the CDR3 is TGTGCCAGTAGCCACCCACCTACAGGGGACTATGGCTACACCTTC. Its protein product is CASSHPPTGDYGYTF.

This sequence joins TRBV7-2 and TRBJ1-1, with D perhaps TRBD1 (5 bases). Germline CDR1 reads SGHTA; CDR2 reads FQGNSA. The CDR3 is 15 residues long. V lost 2 bases and J lost 5, with 15 bases in between. For the CDR3, the DNA is TGTGCCAGCAGCTTATCTGGGCAGGGTTGGACTGAAGCTTTCTTT. Translated, it gives CASSLSGQGWTEAFF.

J is TRBJ2-7 and V is TRBV7-2; D is perhaps TRBD2 (5 bases). The CDR3 sequence is 14 residues long. Trimming stripped 6 bases from V and 2 bases from J, with 14 bases between. Germline CDR1 SGHTA, CDR2 FQGNSA. In nucleotides, the CDR3 is TGTGCCAGCAGTTTCGCCGGGGAAGCCTACGAGCAGTACTTC. Translation: CASSFAGEAYEQYF.

The chain links TRBV2 to TRBJ2-5; 13 nucleotides match TRBD2. This CDR3 region has 16 residues. Germline CDR1 SNHLY, CDR2 FYNNEI. With V trimmed by 6 bases and J by 4 bases, 8 bases remained unmatched. Here the CDR3 DNA reads TGTGCCAGCAGAGTAGAGGGACTAGCGGGAAGAGAGACCCAGTACTTC. It translates to CASRVEGLAGRETQYF. The full variable domain, its missing parts supplied by reference TRBV2 and TRBJ2-5, is EPEVTQTPSHQVTQMGQEVILRCVPISNHLYFYWYRQILGQKVEFLVSFYNNEISEKSEIFDDQFSVERPDGSNFTLKIRSTKLEDSAMYFCASRVEGLAGRETQYFGPGTRLLVL.

A single count supports this clone. The gene calls are TRBV9 and TRBJ2-7; TRBD1 agrees at 7 bases. The junction had 7 bases not matched to a gene; V was cut back by 4 bases and J by 3 bases. The CDR3 is 14 amino acids. Germline CDR1 reads SGDLS; CDR2 reads YYNGEE. CDR3 nucleotide sequence: TGTGCCAGCAGCCCCGGACAGGCGGGCTACGAGCAGTACTTC. It codes for CASSPGQAGYEQYF.

The chain has TRBV27 and TRBJ2-7; the match to TRBD1 covers 8 bases. Germline trimming cut 6 bases from V and 3 bases from J; bases unmatched to any gene: 10. The CDR3 contains 15 residues. Germline V CDR1 and CDR2: MNHEY, SMNVEV (reference sequence). This CDR3 reads CASSRQGQGIYEQYF. CDR3 in DNA: TGTGCCAGCAGCCGACAGGGGCAGGGCATCTACGAGCAGTACTTC.

The chain is built from TRBV5-1 and TRBJ1-3, with D unresolved. The V gene's germline CDR1 is SGHRS and CDR2 YFSETQ. CDR3 length: 16 residues. Trimming took off 0 bases at V and 0 bases at J, with 10 bases between the two ends. CDR3 residues: CASSLGPLSSGNTIYF. CDR3 nucleotide sequence: TGCGCCAGCAGCTTGGGACCCTTGAGCTCTGGAAACACCATATATTTT.

This chain connects TRBV11-2 to TRBJ2-7, with D unclear. CDR3 size: 12 residues. The V gene lost 3 bases and the J gene lost 2 bases, with 5 bases spanning the gap. From germline, CDR1 is SGHAT and CDR2 FQNNGV. CDR3 bases: TGTGCCAGCAGCTTTGGTCCCTACGAGCAGTACTTC. It specifies CASSFGPYEQYF.

About this clone itself: At one end, the junction sequence differs from germline, possibly due to a read error. This chain joins TRBV30 and TRBJ2-2; a weak D match, TRBD1 (6 bases). This CDR3 is built from 15 residues. The germline gives CDR1 GTSNPN, CDR2 SVGIG (reference sequence). The CDR3 spells CAGSRGLRDNGELFF. The CDR3 DNA reads as TGTGCCGGGAGCAGGGGTTTGCGTGATAACGGGGAGCTGTTTTTT.

The chain carries TRBV19 and TRBJ2-7; tentatively, D is TRBD1 (6 bases). The CDR3 loop spans 14 amino acids. V lost 9 bases and J 0 bases, leaving 15 bases between the germline ends. The germline V gene encodes CDR1 LNHDA and CDR2 SQIVND (reference sequence). The CDR3 nucleotides read TGTGCCAGGGGACACGGGCAGATCTCCTACGAGCAGTACTTC. This sequence encodes CARGHGQISYEQYF.

The rearrangement links TRBV7-9 to TRBJ1-2, with unresolved D. Trimming pared 3 bases from V and 4 bases from J, leaving 9 bases between. The CDR3 loop spans 13 amino acids. The germline V gene encodes CDR1 SEHNR and CDR2 FQNEAQ (reference sequence). The CDR3 DNA is TGTGCCAGCAGCTTCTTGGACTCCTATGGCTACACCTTC. It encodes CASSFLDSYGYTF.

The V and J genes are TRBV6-1 and TRBJ1-3, with D unresolved. V was shortened by 10 bases and J by 4 bases, with 17 bases between the two germline ends. The CDR3 has 14 amino acids. The germline V gene has CDR1 MNHNS and CDR2 SASEGT. CDR3 in amino acids: CATNLAGRGNTIYF. CDR3 bases: TGTGCCACCAACTTAGCGGGAAGAGGAAACACCATATATTTT.

The V and J genes are TRBV5-6 and TRBJ1-5, with 8 bases that match TRBD1. CDR1 is SGHDT, CDR2 YYEEEE, per germline. The CDR3 extends over 15 amino acids. J was trimmed by 3 bases and V by 4 bases; bases with no gene match: 6. The CDR3 coding sequence is TGTGCCAGCAGCAAGACAGGGGCGATCAATCAGCCCCAGCATTTT. It encodes CASSKTGAINQPQHF. Drawing the rest from reference TRBV5-6 and TRBJ1-5, the complete variable domain is DAGVTQSPTHLIKTRGQQVTLRCSPKSGHDTVSWYQQALGQGPQFIFQYYEEEERQRGNFPDRFSGHQFPNYSSELNVNALLLGDSALYLCASSKTGAINQPQHFGDGTRLSIL.

This clone was counted between two and nine times. This chain links TRBV20-1 with TRBJ1-1; D not certain. Trimming took off 3 bases at V and 3 bases at J, with 5 bases between the two ends. Germline V gene sequence: CDR1 DFQATT, CDR2 SNEGSKA (reference sequence). The CDR3 loop spans 11 amino acids. As DNA, the CDR3 is TGCAGTGCTAGGTACGACACTGAAGCTTTCTTT. Protein: CSARYDTEAFF.

The rearrangement links TRBV5-5 to TRBJ1-5; the D is unclear. Germline V gene lookup returns CDR1 SGHKS and CDR2 YYEKEE (reference sequence). The germline V and J ends were trimmed by 0 bases and 0 bases, with 7 bases remaining between them. This CDR3 is built from 15 residues. In DNA, the CDR3 is TGTGCCAGCAGCTTGGTTGGGTTTAGCAATCAGCCCCAGCATTTT. Residues: CASSLVGFSNQPQHF.

Concerning this clone: Other DNA sequences in this sample translate to the same CDR3. V gene TRBV28 combines with J gene TRBJ1-2; no clear D gene. Between the trimmed V and J ends, which lost 4 bases and 4 bases, there was a span of 4 bases. CDR3 length: 11 amino acids. Germline loops: CDR1 MDHEN, CDR2 SYDVKM. The CDR3, as DNA: TGTGCCAGCAGTTCCGGCTATGGCTACACCTTC. Translating it yields CASSSGYGYTF.

This clone is labeled as medium-sized. J is TRBJ2-7 and V is TRBV6-5; TRBD2 is a possible D gene (7 bases). This CDR3 region has 14 residues. V lost 5 bases, J lost 4 bases, and 15 bases lay in between. Germline V gene sequence: CDR1 MNHEY, CDR2 SVGAGI. The CDR3 is CASSHGGAGYEQYF. For the CDR3, the DNA is TGTGCCAGCAGTCATGGGGGGGCTGGGTACGAGCAGTACTTC.

The V gene is TRBV18, the J gene TRBJ2-2; 10 bases align to TRBD2. Germline assignment: CDR1 KGHSH and CDR2 LQKENI. The CDR3 has 20 amino acids. With V trimmed by 1 base and J by 0 bases, 11 bases remained unmatched. Here the CDR3 DNA reads TGTGCCAGCTCACCACGTATAGCGGGGGGATCCACTGCGAACACCGGGGAGCTGTTTTTT. Residues: CASSPRIAGGSTANTGELFF.

This clone was picked up one time. The chain couples TRBV14 to TRBJ2-3; 7 nucleotides line up with TRBD1. V lost 4 bases and J lost 2; bases outside the gene matches: 9. The CDR3 contains 16 residues. Germline V gene data show CDR1 as SGHDN and CDR2 as FVKESK. The CDR3 sequence is CASSRGTGVLTDTQYF. CDR3 nucleotides: TGTGCCAGCAGCCGCGGTACAGGGGTCCTCACAGATACGCAGTATTTT. The variable domain in full, completed from reference TRBV14 and TRBJ2-3, reads EAGVTQFPSHSVIEKGQTVTLRCDPISGHDNLYWYRRVMGKEIKFLLHFVKESKQDESGMPNNRFLAERTGGTYSTLKVQPAELEDSGVYFCASSRGTGVLTDTQYFGPGTRLTVL.

The sample holds a few counts of this clone. This sequence joins TRBV7-9 and TRBJ1-2; tentative D call: TRBD1 (5 bases). Germline CDR1 reads SEHNR; CDR2 reads FQNEAQ (reference sequence). The CDR3 loop spans 15 amino acids. Trimming took 5 bases from V and 8 from J, leaving 21 bases between them. DNA for the CDR3: TGTGCCAGCAGCCGAGGCGGGGGTCCCTTTGGCGGCTACACCTTC. It yields the protein CASSRGGGPFGGYTF.

The J gene is TRBJ1-1, the V gene TRBV10-3; tentative D call: TRBD1 (5 bases). Germline V gene data show CDR1 as ENHRY and CDR2 as SYGVKD. V was cut by 8 bases and J by 1 base, with 14 bases left in between. This CDR3 is built from 14 residues. The CDR3 sequence: CAIGAASPNTEAFF. As DNA, the CDR3 is TGTGCCATCGGGGCAGCGAGCCCGAACACTGAAGCTTTCTTT.

The chain carries TRBV15 and TRBJ2-1; TRBD2 agrees at 11 bases. The CDR3 spans 20 residues. The germline V gene encodes CDR1 LNHNV and CDR2 YYDKDF (reference sequence). Germline trimming cut 1 base from V and 0 bases from J; bases unmatched to any gene: 11. This chain's CDR3 is CATSRGLRGTSGGSYNEQFF. For the CDR3, the DNA is TGTGCCACCAGCAGAGGTTTAAGAGGGACTAGCGGTGGCTCCTACAATGAGCAGTTCTTC.

The chain recombines TRBV7-2 with TRBJ2-7; 9 bases align to TRBD1. Germline lookup yields CDR1 SGHTA and CDR2 FQGNSA. J was trimmed by 7 bases and V by 4 bases; bases with no gene match: 8. The CDR3 is made up of 14 amino acids. This CDR3 is CASSYSQGAWEQYF. The CDR3 nucleotides are TGTGCCAGCAGCTACTCACAGGGGGCTTGGGAGCAGTACTTC.

Only a few counts were recorded for this clone. This chain links TRBV28 with TRBJ2-7; possibly TRBD1 for D (5 bases). The CDR3 extends over 16 amino acids. With 2 bases removed from V and 4 bases from J, the gap between germline ends came to 18 bases. In germline, CDR1 is MDHEN, CDR2 SYDVKM. The CDR3 here is CASSLQLMTDIYEQYF. CDR3 nucleotide sequence: TGTGCCAGCAGTTTACAATTAATGACAGACATTTACGAGCAGTACTTC.